The T cell receptor beta chain under discussion was sequenced for a study of identical twins. The CDR3 sequence is 16 residues long. Germline values: CDR1 LGHDT, CDR2 YNNKEL (reference sequence). V shed 0 bases and J shed 6 bases, with 17 bases lying between them. In TCRdb, the 5' RACE reads were re-called with MiXCR into one record per CDR3 protein. The sample records around 300,000 distinct CDR3 sequences, about 8% being singletons. The data also belong to a second study, concerning yellow fever vaccine responses in identical twins.

The sequenced sample consisted of memory (CD45RO+) T cells sorted from blood. The sequence was collected from a woman aged 18-35 years in good health. V is TRBV3-1 and J is TRBJ2-5, with D perhaps matching TRBD1 or TRBD2 (5 bases each). CDR3 in amino acids: CASSQDHLGTPKTQYF. CDR3 sequence (DNA): TGTGCCAGCAGCCAAGATCATCTAGGGACCCCCAAGACCCAGTACTTC.